This TCR beta chain was documented in a study of shared clonotypes between healthy human individuals. Study in general: A donor's plate count was three for CD4 naive and three for CD4 memory; CD8 naive had two and CD8 memory one.

Authors' processing steps: Filtering was not the same, since immunoSEQ gave junction-only sequences without quality scores. Clones were sequenced by immunoSEQ multiplex PCR, and TCRdb holds only the in-frame ones, with some missing. That table gives V, J and clone size, and the DNA gave D and trimming. Of 2 million to 2.5 million clones listed, approximately 93% are singletons. This CDR3 is 17 amino acids long. Germline V lookup: CDR1 MDHEN, CDR2 SYDVKM. Unmatched junction bases numbered 11, after V lost 3 bases and J lost 0 bases. The receptor was isolated from a young man in good health. Some clones in this sample may be carry-over from other donors' samples. V and J are TRBV28 and TRBJ2-7; TRBD2 matches at 7 bases. The sample was naive CD4+ T cells from PBMCs. Noted subset: CD45RA+ positively selected. The CDR3 region has the DNA TGTGCCAGCAGTTTTCATTGGGGGGGAGCGCTCTCCTACGAGCAGTACTTC. Translating gives CASSFHWGGALSYEQYF.